This TCR beta chain was profiled in a study of shared clonotypes between healthy human individuals. Deep-level running was used for the assay. Ten immunoSEQ deep assay plates held the unsorted PBMC DNA. Original data processing: Sequence data from immunoSEQ were junction-only and lacked quality scores; consequently, filtering differed. Sequencing used immunoSEQ multiplex PCR; TCRdb keeps in-frame clones, though not all of them. V and J calls and clone size are given by that table; D and trimming were obtained from the DNA. This sample yields about 460,000 clones, of which about 74% are seen a single time; around 12% belongs to the top ten. None of the donors, who were healthy HIV-negative adults, had recently had acute infections or vaccinations. Germline trimming cut 8 bases from V and 12 bases from J; bases unmatched to any gene: 8. Germline V gives CDR1 MDHEN, CDR2 SYDVKM. The CDR3 runs 12 residues.

Sequences were obtained from PBMCs. This clonotype originated in a woman aged 40 to 50 in good health. Some clones in this sample may be carry-over from other donors' samples. The chain combines TRBV28 with TRBJ2-1; 9 positions match TRBD1. Written as DNA, the CDR3 is TGTGCCAGCTCGGGACAGGGAAGGAGGCAGTTCTTC. Protein product: CASSGQGRRQFF. The variable domain in full, completed from reference TRBV28 and TRBJ2-1, reads DVKVTQSSRYLVKRTGEKVFLECVQDMDHENMFWYRQDPGLGLRLIYFSYDVKMKEKGDIPEGYSVSREKKERFSLILESASTNQTSMYLCASSGQGRRQFFGPGTRLTVL.